Shown below are 11 T cell receptor beta chains from a single sample sequenced in a study of shared clonotypes between healthy human individuals. Positive CCR7 selection of CD45RO-negative cells yielded the naive CD8 cells, and terminally differentiated effector memory CD45RA+ cells were excluded. Method: immunoSEQ multiplex PCR; TCRdb's copy keeps in-frame clones and lacks some. The table has millions of clones, over 85% seen once; the top ten hold around 1.1%. Sequenced sample: naive CD8+ T cells sorted from blood. These receptors were taken from a man in his late teens or twenties in good health.

DNA for the CDR3: TGTGCAAGTCGCTTAGCGGGACAGGGTCCGCTTTGGACTGAAGCTTTCTTT. Protein product: CASRLAGQGPLWTEAFF. V and J are TRBV12-2 and TRBJ1-1; TRBD1 reflects the table's D call only, with no check against the DNA. TRBV12-2 is labeled a pseudogene. The CDR3 is 17 residues long.

This CDR3 is CATSLGGLAGGLGEQYF. The CDR3 nucleotides are TGTGCCACCAGCCTGGGGGGACTAGCGGGAGGATTGGGCGAGCAGTACTTC. The chain joins TRBV15 to TRBJ2-7; 15 nucleotides agree with TRBD2. The V gene's germline CDR1 is LNHNV and CDR2 YYDKDF (reference sequence). The CDR3 runs 17 residues. The junction had 11 bases not matched to a gene; V was cut back by 5 bases and J by 6 bases.

The CDR3 loop is CASSALGLHSYEQYF. The CDR3 nucleotides read TGTGCCAGCAGCGCCCTTGGACTGCATTCCTACGAGCAGTACTTC. The genes are TRBV6-1 and TRBJ2-7, with D possibly matching TRBD2 (5 bases). Germline values: CDR1 MNHNS, CDR2 SASEGT. Trimming pared 6 bases from V and 1 base from J, leaving 16 bases between. CDR3 length: 15 residues.

This chain links TRBV7-9 with TRBJ2-2; 8 positions agree with TRBD1. From germline, CDR1 is SEHNR and CDR2 FQNEAQ (reference sequence). The CDR3 runs to 16 residues. The J segment lost 0 bases and the V segment lost 1 base, leaving 1 base of the junction unmatched. The CDR3 region is CASSLEQGANTGELFF. CDR3 sequence (DNA): TGTGCCAGCAGCTTAGAACAGGGGGCGAACACCGGGGAGCTGTTTTTT.

The chain has TRBV30 and TRBJ2-7; maybe TRBD1 (6 bases). This CDR3 contains 12 residues. Trimming pared 3 bases from V and 12 bases from J, leaving 18 bases between. Germline assignment: CDR1 GTSNPN and CDR2 SVGIG (reference sequence). The CDR3 sequence: CAWSLQQGQRYF. The CDR3 coding sequence is TGTGCCTGGAGCCTTCAACAGGGACAAAGGTACTTC.

This clone was counted ten times or more. Other DNA sequences of this sample code for an identical CDR3. This chain joins TRBV19 and TRBJ2-7; TRBD1 is a possible D gene (6 bases). The V end lost 3 bases, the J end lost 2 bases, and 11 bases lay between the germline ends. The CDR3 contains 14 residues. CDR1 is LNHDA, CDR2 SQIVND, per germline (reference sequence). The CDR3 region has the DNA TGTGCCAGTAGTATCGGTCAGGGGACCTACGAGCAGTACTTC. Its protein product is CASSIGQGTYEQYF.

This clone is a singleton in its sample. The V gene is TRBV6-5, the J gene TRBJ1-2; D gene unclear. Germline values: CDR1 MNHEY, CDR2 SVGAGI. Trimming shortened V by 0 bases and J by 9 bases, and 14 bases separated the two germline ends. The CDR3 is 14 amino acids. For the CDR3, the DNA is TGTGCCAGCAGTTACTCGCTGGTCGAAAGGAGCTACACCTTC. Translated: CASSYSLVERSYTF.

This clone was recorded once. The rearrangement uses TRBV27 and TRBJ1-3; no clear D gene. There are 14 residues in the CDR3. V gave up 3 bases and J gave up 2 bases, with 8 bases separating them. Germline CDR1 and CDR2: MNHEY and SMNVEV (reference sequence). This CDR3 reads CASSFSGTGNTIYF. CDR3 bases: TGTGCCAGCAGTTTCTCGGGTACTGGAAACACCATATATTTT.

The V and J genes are TRBV21-1 and TRBJ2-7. TRBV21-1 counts as a pseudogene. The CDR3 contains 15 residues. The CDR3 DNA sequence: TGTGCCAGCAGCAAGACCCCCAGGGAGACCTACGAGCAGTACTTC. Its protein is CASSKTPRETYEQYF.

The rearrangement uses TRBV15 and TRBJ2-7, with 10 bases matching TRBD2. Germline-derived CDR1 and CDR2 are LNHNV and YYDKDF (reference sequence). V trimming: 5 bases; J trimming: 2 bases; junction bases outside the gene matches: 3. There are 14 residues in the CDR3. DNA of the CDR3: TGTGCCACCAGCGGTCTAGCGGGAGCCTACGAGCAGTACTTC. It encodes CATSGLAGAYEQYF.

V usage is TRBV6-1 and J usage is TRBJ1-5; 12 bases map to TRBD1. Germline V gene lookup returns CDR1 MNHNS and CDR2 SASEGT. The CDR3 has 16 amino acids. V lost 2 bases, J lost 3 bases, and 2 bases stayed unmatched. The CDR3, as DNA: TGTGCCAGCAGTGAAAGGGGACAGGGGGCCAATCAGCCCCAGCATTTT. Its protein product is CASSERGQGANQPQHF.